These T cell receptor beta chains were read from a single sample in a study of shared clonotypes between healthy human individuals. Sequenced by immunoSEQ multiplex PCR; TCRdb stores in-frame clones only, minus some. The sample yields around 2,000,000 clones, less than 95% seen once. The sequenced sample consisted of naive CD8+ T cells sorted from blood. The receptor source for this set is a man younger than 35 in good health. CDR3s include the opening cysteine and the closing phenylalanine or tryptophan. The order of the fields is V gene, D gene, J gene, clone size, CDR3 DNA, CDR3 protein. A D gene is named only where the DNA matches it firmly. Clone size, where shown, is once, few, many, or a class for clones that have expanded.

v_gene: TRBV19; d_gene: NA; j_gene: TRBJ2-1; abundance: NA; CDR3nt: TGTGCCAGTAGTATAGTATCGAGCGGATCCTACAATGAGCAGTTCTTC; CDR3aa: CASSIVSSGSYNEQFF
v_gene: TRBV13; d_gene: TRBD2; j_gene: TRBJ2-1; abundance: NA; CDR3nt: TGTGCCAGCAGCCCTGACTCGACGGGGGGGAATGAGCAGTTCTTC; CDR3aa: CASSPDSTGGNEQFF
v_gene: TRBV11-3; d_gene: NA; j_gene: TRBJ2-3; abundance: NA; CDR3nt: TGTGCCAGCAGCTTGGAGGTAGGGGCTAAAGAGTATTTT; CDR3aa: CASSLEVGAKEYF
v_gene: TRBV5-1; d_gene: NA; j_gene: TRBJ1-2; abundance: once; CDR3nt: TGCGCCAGCAGCTCAGGGACGGATACTAACTATGGCTACACCTTC; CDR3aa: CASSSGTDTNYGYTF
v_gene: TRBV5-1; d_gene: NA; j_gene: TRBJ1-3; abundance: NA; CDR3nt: TGCGCCAGCAGCCTTGACACTCGCTCTGGAAACACCATATATTTT; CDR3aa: CASSLDTRSGNTIYF
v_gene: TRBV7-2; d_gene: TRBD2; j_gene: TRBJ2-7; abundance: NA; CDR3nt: TGTGCCAGCAGCTTTCGGGCTAGCGGGATTCTACCAGGATACGAGCAGTACTTC; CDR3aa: CASSFRASGILPGYEQYF
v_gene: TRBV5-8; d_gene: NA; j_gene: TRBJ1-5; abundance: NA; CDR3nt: TGTGCCAGCAGCTTGGGGACACTCGACAATCAGCCCCAGCATTTT; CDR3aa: CASSLGTLDNQPQHF
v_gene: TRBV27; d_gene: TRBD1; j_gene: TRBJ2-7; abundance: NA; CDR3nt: TGTGCCAGCAAACAATCCCCTGGGACAGCCAGCTACGAGCAGTACTTC; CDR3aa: CASKQSPGTASYEQYF
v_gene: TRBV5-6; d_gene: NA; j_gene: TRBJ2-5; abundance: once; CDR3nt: TGTGCCAGCAGCTTGGTAACGGGAGAGACCCAGTACTTC; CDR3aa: CASSLVTGETQYF
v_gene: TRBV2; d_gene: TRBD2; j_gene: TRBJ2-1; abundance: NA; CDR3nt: TGTGCCAGCTGGCTAGCGGGAGCTGAGCAGTTCTTC; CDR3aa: CASWLAGAEQFF
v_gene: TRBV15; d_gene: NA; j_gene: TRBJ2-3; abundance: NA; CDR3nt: TGTGCCACCAGCAGAGCCGTGGCCCCTGGGACAGATACGCAGTATTTT; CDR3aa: CATSRAVAPGTDTQYF
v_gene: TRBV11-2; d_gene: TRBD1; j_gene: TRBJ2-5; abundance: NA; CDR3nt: TGTGCCAGCAGCTTAGATGAATTTAGGGACAGGGAACTTACCCAGTACTTC; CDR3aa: CASSLDEFRDRELTQYF
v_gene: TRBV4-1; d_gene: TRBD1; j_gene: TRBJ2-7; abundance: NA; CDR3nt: TGCGCCAGCAGCCAAGGGGACAGGATAATGTACGAGCAGTACTTC; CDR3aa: CASSQGDRIMYEQYF
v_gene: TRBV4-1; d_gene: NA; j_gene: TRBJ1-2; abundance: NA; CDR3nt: TGCGCCAGCAGCCCCCTAGAGGGAGGCCTCTATGGCTACACCTTC; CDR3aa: CASSPLEGGLYGYTF
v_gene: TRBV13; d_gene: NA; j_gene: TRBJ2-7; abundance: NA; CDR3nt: TGTGCCAGCTCCCTTCCGCAGGAAAACGAGCAGTACTTC; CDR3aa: CASSLPQENEQYF
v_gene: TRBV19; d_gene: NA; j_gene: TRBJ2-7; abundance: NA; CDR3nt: TGTGCCAGACCAGACAGGTTTTCCTACGAGCAGTACTTC; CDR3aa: CARPDRFSYEQYF
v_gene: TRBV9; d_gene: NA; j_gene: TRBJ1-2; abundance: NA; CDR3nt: TGTGTTTATAAGCCCCCCGGAGGGGAAGTGGGCTACACCTTC; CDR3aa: CVYKPPGGEVGYTF
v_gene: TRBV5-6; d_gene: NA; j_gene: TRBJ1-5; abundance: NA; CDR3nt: TGTGCCAGCAGCTCACAGGGCTACAATCAGCCCCAGCATTTT; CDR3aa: CASSSQGYNQPQHF
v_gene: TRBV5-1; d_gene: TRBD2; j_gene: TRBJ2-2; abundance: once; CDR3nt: TGCGCCAGCAGCCCCCGGACTAGCGGGACCTCTCCTCCCGGGGAGCTGTTTTTT; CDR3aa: CASSPRTSGTSPPGELFF
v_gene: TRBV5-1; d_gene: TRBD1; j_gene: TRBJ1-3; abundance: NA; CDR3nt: TGCGCCAGCAGCTGGTCAGGGGGCGAAGGAAACACCATATATTTT; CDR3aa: CASSWSGGEGNTIYF
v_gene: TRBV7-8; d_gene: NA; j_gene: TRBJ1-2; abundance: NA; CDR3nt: TGTGCCAGCAGCTCCATCGACAGACCCGGCTACACCTTC; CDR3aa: CASSSIDRPGYTF
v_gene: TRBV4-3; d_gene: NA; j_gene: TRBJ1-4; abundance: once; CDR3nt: TGCGCCAGCAGCCAGGGGGTAACTAATGAAAAACTGTTTTTT; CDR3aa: CASSQGVTNEKLFF
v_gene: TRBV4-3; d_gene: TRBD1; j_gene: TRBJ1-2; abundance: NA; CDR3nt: TGCGCCAGCAGCCAGGGGGCTCCCGGGACAGCTTACTATGGCTACACCTTC; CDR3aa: CASSQGAPGTAYYGYTF
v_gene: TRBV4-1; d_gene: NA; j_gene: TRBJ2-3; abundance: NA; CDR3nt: TGCGCCAGCAGCCAAGGTCTCTGGGGAGTGGGAGATACGCAGTATTTT; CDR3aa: CASSQGLWGVGDTQYF
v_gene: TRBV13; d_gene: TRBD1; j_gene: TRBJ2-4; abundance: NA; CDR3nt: TGTGCCAGCAGCTACCGGGGACAGGGGTTGGTGGACATTCAGTACTTC; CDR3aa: CASSYRGQGLVDIQYF
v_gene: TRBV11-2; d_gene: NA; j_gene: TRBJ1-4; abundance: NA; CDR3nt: TGTGCCAGCAGCTTAACCCCCGGGGGGGAAAAACTGTTTTTT; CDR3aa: CASSLTPGGEKLFF
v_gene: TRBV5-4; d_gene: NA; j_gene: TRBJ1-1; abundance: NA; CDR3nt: TGTGCCAGCAGAAACCGGGACACGTACACTGAAGCTTTCTTT; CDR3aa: CASRNRDTYTEAFF
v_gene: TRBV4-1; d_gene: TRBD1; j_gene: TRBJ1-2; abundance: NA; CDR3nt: TGCGCCAGCAGCCCCCGGACAGGGGGAATTTTAGACTATGGCTACACCTTC; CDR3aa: CASSPRTGGILDYGYTF
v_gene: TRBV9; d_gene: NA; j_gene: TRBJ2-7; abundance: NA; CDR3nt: TGTGCCAGCAGCGTAGGGCCGTCTTACGAGCAGTACTTC; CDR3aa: CASSVGPSYEQYF
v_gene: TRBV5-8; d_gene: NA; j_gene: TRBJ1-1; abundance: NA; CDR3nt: TGTGCCAGCAGCTTGTGGGTAGGGAGTAACACTGAAGCTTTCTTT; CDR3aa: CASSLWVGSNTEAFF
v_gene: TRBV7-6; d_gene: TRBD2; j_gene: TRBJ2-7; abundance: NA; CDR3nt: TGTGCCAGCAGCTTAGCGCGGGGACTAGCGGGAGATCATTCCTACGAGCAGTACTTC; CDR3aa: CASSLARGLAGDHSYEQYF
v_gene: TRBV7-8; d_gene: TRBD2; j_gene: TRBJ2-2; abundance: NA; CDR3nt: TGTGCCAGCAGCTGGGGACTAGCGGGTGCCTCCGGGGAGCTGTTTTTT; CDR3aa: CASSWGLAGASGELFF
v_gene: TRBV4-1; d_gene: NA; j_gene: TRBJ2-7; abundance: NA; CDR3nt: TGCGCCAGCAGCCAAGAACCGGGAGTCTCCTACGAGCAGTACTTC; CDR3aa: CASSQEPGVSYEQYF
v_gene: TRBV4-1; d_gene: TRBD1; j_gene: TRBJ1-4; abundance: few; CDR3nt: TGCGCCAGCAGCCCCCGACAGGGTAATGAAAAACTGTTTTTT; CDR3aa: CASSPRQGNEKLFF
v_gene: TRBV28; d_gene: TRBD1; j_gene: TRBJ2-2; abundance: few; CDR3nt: TGTGCCAGCATTCCCGGACAGGGTTACACCGGGGAGCTGTTTTTT; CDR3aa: CASIPGQGYTGELFF
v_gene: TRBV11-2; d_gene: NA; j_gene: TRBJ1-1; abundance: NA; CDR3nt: TGTGCCAGCAGTCAAATCATGAACACTGAAGCTTTCTTT; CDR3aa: CASSQIMNTEAFF
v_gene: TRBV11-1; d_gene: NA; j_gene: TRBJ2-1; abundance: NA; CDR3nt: TGTGCCAGCAGCTTAGGTCTCTACAATGAGCAGTTCTTC; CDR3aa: CASSLGLYNEQFF
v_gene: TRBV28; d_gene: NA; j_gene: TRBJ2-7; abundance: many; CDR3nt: TGTGCCAGCAGTACGCCGGGAAGCTCCTACGAGCAGTACTTC; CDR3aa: CASSTPGSSYEQYF
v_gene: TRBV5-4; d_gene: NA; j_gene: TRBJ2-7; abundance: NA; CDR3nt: TGTGCCAGCAGCTCGAATTATAACTCCTACGAGCAGTACTTC; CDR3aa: CASSSNYNSYEQYF
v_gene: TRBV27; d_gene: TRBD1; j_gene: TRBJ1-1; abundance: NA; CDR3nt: TGTGCCAGCACCCCCGGTCCCGGGACAGGGGTAAACACTGAAGCTTTCTTT; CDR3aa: CASTPGPGTGVNTEAFF
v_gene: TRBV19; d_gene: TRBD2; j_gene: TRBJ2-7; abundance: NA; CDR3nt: TGTGCCAGTAGTATTTATGGGCTAGCGGGCACCTACGAGCAGTACTTC; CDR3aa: CASSIYGLAGTYEQYF
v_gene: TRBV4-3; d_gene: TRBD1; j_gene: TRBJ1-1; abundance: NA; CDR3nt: TGCGCCAGCAGCCGATTAACAGGGGGGAACACTGAAGCTTTCTTT; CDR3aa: CASSRLTGGNTEAFF
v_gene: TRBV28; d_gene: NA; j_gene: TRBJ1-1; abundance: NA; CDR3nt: TGTGCCAGCAGTGTCAGGGGAATATCCACTGAAGCTTTCTTT; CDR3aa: CASSVRGISTEAFF
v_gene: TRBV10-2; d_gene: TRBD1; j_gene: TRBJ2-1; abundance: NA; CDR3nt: TGCGCCAGCGGACAGGGGTACAATGAGCAGTTCTTC; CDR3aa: CASGQGYNEQFF
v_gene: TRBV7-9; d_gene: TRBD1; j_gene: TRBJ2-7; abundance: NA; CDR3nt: TGTGCCAGCACCGCAGGGGGAGAGCAGTACTTC; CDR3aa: CASTAGGEQYF
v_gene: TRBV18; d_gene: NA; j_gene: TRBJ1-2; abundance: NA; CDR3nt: TGTGCCAGCTCATCGAACGGGGATTATGGCTACACCTTC; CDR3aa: CASSSNGDYGYTF
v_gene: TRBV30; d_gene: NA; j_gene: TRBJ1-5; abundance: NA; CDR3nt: TGTGCCTGGAGTTTTGGCCCCGGGAGCAATCAGCCCCAGCATTTT; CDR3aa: CAWSFGPGSNQPQHF
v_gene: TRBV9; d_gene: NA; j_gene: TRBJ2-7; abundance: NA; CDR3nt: TGTGCCAGCAGCGTAGACAGGGTTTCCGAGCAGTACTTC; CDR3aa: CASSVDRVSEQYF
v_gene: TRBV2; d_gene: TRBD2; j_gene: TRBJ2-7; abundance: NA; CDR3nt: TGTGCCAGCAGTGAGGGTCCCGGGACTAGCGGCTACGAGCAGTACTTC; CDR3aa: CASSEGPGTSGYEQYF
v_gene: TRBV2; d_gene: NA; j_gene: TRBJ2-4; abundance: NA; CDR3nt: TGTGCCAGCAGTGAGAAGGCCTCCCTAGCCAAAAACATTCAGTACTTC; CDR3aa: CASSEKASLAKNIQYF
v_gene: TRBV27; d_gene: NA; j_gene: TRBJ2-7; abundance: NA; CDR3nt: TGTGCCAGCAGCTGGGACGGGGACTCCTACGAGCAGTACTTC; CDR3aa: CASSWDGDSYEQYF
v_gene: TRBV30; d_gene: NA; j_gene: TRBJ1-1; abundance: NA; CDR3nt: TGTGCCTGGACAGGAGGGGGTGAAGCTTTCTTT; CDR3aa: CAWTGGGEAFF
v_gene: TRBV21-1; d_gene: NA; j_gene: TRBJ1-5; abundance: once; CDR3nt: TGTGCCAGCAGCAATGGGACAGGACGCAATCAGCCCCAGCATTTT; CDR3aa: CASSNGTGRNQPQHF
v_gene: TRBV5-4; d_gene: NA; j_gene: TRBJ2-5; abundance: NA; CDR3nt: TGTGCCAGCAGCGGAGGGCTGGAGACCCAGTACTTC; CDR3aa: CASSGGLETQYF
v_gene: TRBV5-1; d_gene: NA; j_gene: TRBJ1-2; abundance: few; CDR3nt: TGCGCCAGCAGCTTTACAGAGAACTATGGCTACACCTTC; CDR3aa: CASSFTENYGYTF
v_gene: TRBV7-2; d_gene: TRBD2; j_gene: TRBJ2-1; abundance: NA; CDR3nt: TGTGCCAGCAGCTTACCCGACCGGACTAGCCACAATGAGCAGTTCTTC; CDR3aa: CASSLPDRTSHNEQFF
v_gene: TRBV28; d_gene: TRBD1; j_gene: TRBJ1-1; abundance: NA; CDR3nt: TGTGCCAGCAGTTCGCCTAGACAGGGCACTGAAGCTTTCTTT; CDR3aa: CASSSPRQGTEAFF
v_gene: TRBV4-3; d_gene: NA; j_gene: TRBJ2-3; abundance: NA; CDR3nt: TGCGCCAGCAGCCAAGAAGCACCGATAAACACAGATACGCAGTATTTT; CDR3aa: CASSQEAPINTDTQYF